This TCR beta chain is from a study of blood T cell repertoires in COVID-19. Across the whole study: Donors in the United States, Italy and Spain gave samples during acute or convalescent COVID-19.

Assay used: immunoSEQ multiplex PCR; TCRdb lists only in-frame clones, some missing. The repertoire has some 90,000 clones, 90% of them found once; the top ten carry around 4%. Trimming left V 0 bases short and J 7 bases short, with 13 bases between. The CDR3 length is 15 residues. Germline V gene data show CDR1 as LGHDT and CDR2 as YNNKEL (reference sequence). This chain connects TRBV3-1 (or the pseudogene TRBV3-2) to TRBJ1-5, with unresolved D. The sequencing input was peripheral blood. The TCR originated in a woman older than 75 with active or convalescent COVID-19. CDR3 amino acids: CASSQDIPGGQPQHF. The DNA of the CDR3 is TGTGCCAGCAGCCAAGATATACCGGGCGGGCAGCCCCAGCATTTT.